This T cell receptor (beta chain) emerged from a study of blood T cells in healthy people across ages. Overall study: With template switching, about one barcoded beta molecule was captured per two T cells.

A sample-barcoded 5' primer and a J-beta primer mix were used in a second PCR of roughly 6 to 12 cycles. In TCRdb, the 5' RACE reads were re-called with MiXCR into one record per CDR3 protein. In the table there are about 1.5 million distinct CDR3 sequences, 35% to 45% of which are singletons. Points on this clonotype: Antigen: not known.

The sample, around 10 milliliters of peripheral blood, was drawn from each donor. Trimming cost V 6 bases and J 4 bases, with 12 bases left between them. Germline-derived CDR1 and CDR2 are MNHEY and SVGAGI. This CDR3 has 13 amino acids. Regarding the study as a whole: Diversity estimates drawn from one million T cells were deemed underestimates. Relative to aged donors, long-lived donors carried more naive CD4+ cells and displayed higher diversity.

The TCR was taken from a woman aged 18-29 years in good health. The gene calls are TRBV6-5 and TRBJ1-2; D unresolved. The specimen was blood. DNA for the CDR3: TGTGCCAGCAGGCGGGGTACCGGCTATGGCTACACCTTC. Its translation: CASRRGTGYGYTF.